This T cell receptor beta chain was captured by sequencing in a study of read filtering for tumor transcriptome and immune sequencing. Turning to the study itself: R-ISS stage counts were roughly 8 for I, roughly 15 for II, 6 or 7 for III. IR-seq gave about 3.5 to 10.27 million TCR reads per sample; RNA-seq gave roughly 80 to 1,300. Points from the study as a whole: IR-seq and RNA-seq agreed better without single-read clonotypes.

Remarks on this clonotype: Its antigen is still unknown. A read error may be the cause here, since a much bigger clone is one base away.

Every patient had bone marrow sampled while the disease was active. This library used 300 to 500 ng RNA and molecular barcoded adaptors spanning alpha/delta and beta/gamma chains. TCRdb itself ran the reads through MiXCR, one entry per CDR3 protein. The sample holds over 45,000 distinct CDR3 sequences; around 20% are singletons and the top ten take 17%. This CDR3 is built from 15 residues. Germline lookup yields CDR1 DFQATT and CDR2 SNEGSKA (reference sequence). The ends were cut back, 8 bases at V and 2 bases at J, with 21 bases in the middle. The sequencing sample was made of a population of CD138-negative cells sorted from bone marrow. The V gene is TRBV20-1, the J gene TRBJ2-5; the D call may be TRBD1 or TRBD2 (5 bases each). This receptor was taken from a donor over 35 with multiple myeloma. For the CDR3, the DNA is TGCAGTCCGAGAGGGGCAGAGAACTCACAAGAGACCCAGTACTTC. It codes for CSPRGAENSQETQYF.